This TCR beta chain emerged from a study of chemoradiotherapy in HPV16-positive cancers. Sequencing was performed with immunoSEQ multiplex PCR; in TCRdb, only in-frame clones are kept and a portion is missing. The sample includes about 8,900 clones, about 88% of them seen just once. This CDR3 contains 16 residues. CDR1 and CDR2 (germline): SGHNT, YENEEA. V was clipped by 4 bases and J by 4 bases, with 19 bases between them. V gene TRBV11-3 combines with J gene TRBJ2-5, with D perhaps TRBD1 or TRBD2 (6 bases each). Sequences were derived from tumor tissue, sampled from a patient who underwent chemoradiotherapy. This clonotype was obtained from a human donor with HPV-associated anogenital cancer. Here the CDR3 reads CASSSSTGFGRETQYF. For the CDR3, the DNA is TGTGCCAGCAGCTCGTCAACAGGGTTCGGGAGAGAGACCCAGTACTTC.